The 6 T cell receptor beta chains below come from one sample, sequenced in a study of T cells after yellow fever vaccination. TCRdb re-called the 5' RACE reads with MiXCR, one entry per CDR3 protein. Here the sample spans 350,000 to 450,000 distinct CDR3 sequences, roughly 6.2% being singletons. The sample was PBMCs, taken 5 days after the yellow fever booster vaccination. All receptors come from a man aged 30 to 39 who received the YFV17D yellow fever vaccine.

This clonotype has just a few counts. The chain uses TRBV14 and TRBJ2-3; D gene uncertain. CDR1 is SGHDN, CDR2 FVKESK, per germline. The length of the CDR3 is 12 residues. Between the trimmed V and J ends, which lost 1 base and 7 bases, there was a span of 6 bases. CDR3 sequence reads: CASSQVLNTQYF. CDR3 bases: TGTGCCAGCAGCCAAGTTCTAAATACGCAGTATTTT.

This clonotype was recorded at least ten times. V is TRBV20-1 and J is TRBJ2-7, with a weak D call TRBD2 (5 bases). In germline, CDR1 is DFQATT, CDR2 SNEGSKA (reference sequence). The V end was cut by 6 bases, the J end by 0 bases, with 9 bases between. CDR3 length: 12 amino acids. This CDR3 reads CSAGLSSYEQYF. The CDR3 nucleotides are TGCAGTGCAGGACTGAGCTCCTACGAGCAGTACTTC.

This clonotype was picked up many times. The genes are TRBV3-1 and TRBJ2-7; 9 bases agree with TRBD1. The CDR3 totals 16 residues. V lost 5 bases to trimming and J lost 6 bases; unmatched junction nucleotides: 14. Germline V lookup: CDR1 LGHDT, CDR2 YNNKEL (reference sequence). CDR3 residues: CASSFPPGTGSVEQYF. DNA for the CDR3: TGTGCCAGCAGCTTTCCGCCCGGGACAGGGAGTGTCGAGCAGTACTTC.

With regard to this clonotype: At one boundary the junction diverges from the germline segment, which might be a read error. The V call is TRBV28, the J call TRBJ2-1; maybe TRBD1 (6 bases). Looked up from germline, CDR1 is MDHEN and CDR2 is SYDVKM. CDR3 length: 13 residues. The CDR3: CASYPGGYNKQFF. CDR3 DNA: TGTGCCAGCTATCCTGGGGGCTACAATAAGCAGTTCTTC.

This clonotype occurred a few times. This sequence joins TRBV5-1 and TRBJ2-1; TRBD2 agrees at 10 bases. The length of the CDR3 is 13 residues. Germline CDR1 and CDR2: SGHRS and YFSETQ. V lost 5 bases and J lost 7; bases outside the gene matches: 3. CDR3 amino acids: CASRASGSNEQFF. As DNA, the CDR3 is TGCGCCAGCAGGGCTAGCGGGAGTAATGAGCAGTTCTTC.

This clonotype has more than one count but fewer than ten. The V call is TRBV9, the J call TRBJ1-2; D is possibly TRBD1 (5 bases). Trimming shortened V by 0 bases and J by 6 bases, and 18 bases separated the two germline ends. This CDR3 has 16 residues. CDR1 is SGDLS and CDR2 is YYNGEE in the germline V gene. The chain's CDR3 is CASSVALGPGGDGYTF. The CDR3 DNA reads TGTGCCAGCAGCGTAGCTTTGGGACCTGGGGGGGATGGCTACACCTTC.